This T cell receptor beta chain was identified in a study of CD8 T cells in Susac syndrome. Study-wide results and limits: It was acknowledged in the study that the number of individuals who were included in its TCR sequencing and HLA analysis was relatively small.

An amount of RNA that ranged from roughly 0.5 to 1 ug was reverse transcribed with random hexamers. TCRdb recomputed calls from the immunoSEQ multiplex PCR reads with MiXCR, one row per CDR3 protein. The sample has hundreds of thousands of distinct CDR3 sequences, about 85% seen once. On this clonotype itself: The antigen is undetermined.

Included as multiple sclerosis controls were treatment-naive patients who had stable or active relapsing-remitting disease. TEMRA cells were enriched by FACS, and CD4+ and CD8+ T cells were negatively isolated. The CDR3 loop spans 12 amino acids. The germline V gene encodes CDR1 LNHDA and CDR2 SQIVND (reference sequence). V was shortened by 8 bases and J by 0 bases, with 7 bases between the two germline ends. The sample was CD8+ T cells from PBMCs. The TCR was taken from a human donor with multiple sclerosis. The rearrangement uses TRBV19 and TRBJ1-1; D is unclear. The CDR3 reads CASVSMNTEAFF. In DNA form, the CDR3 reads TGTGCCAGTGTTAGTATGAACACTGAAGCTTTCTTT.